These 19 T cell receptor beta chains came from one sample sequenced in a study of identical twins. TCRdb reprocessed the 5' RACE reads via MiXCR and lists one record per CDR3 protein. The table shows a few hundred thousand distinct CDR3 sequences, with 9% to 10% occurring only once. The same data also went into a second study, on yellow fever vaccine responses in identical twins.

The sequencing input was PBMCs. These receptors all stem from a woman younger than 35 in good health.

V is TRBV12-3 or TRBV12-4 and J is TRBJ2-1, with 11 bases lining up with TRBD2. J was trimmed by 4 bases and V by 6 bases; bases with no gene match: 11. The CDR3 loop spans 17 amino acids. This CDR3 reads CASSLPKLAGVYNEQFF. The CDR3 nucleotides read TGTGCCAGCAGCCTTCCCAAACTAGCGGGAGTTTACAATGAGCAGTTCTTC.

This chain links TRBV7-2 with TRBJ2-3, with D maybe TRBD1 (6 bases). Per germline, CDR1 SGHTA and CDR2 FQGNSA. The length of the CDR3 is 14 residues. Deletions cut 6 bases from V and 2 bases from J, with 12 bases between. CDR3 region: CASRLTGNTDTQYF. In nucleotides, the CDR3 is TGTGCCAGCAGATTGACAGGAAACACAGATACGCAGTATTTT.

This clonotype was counted between two and nine times. The chain joins TRBV18 to TRBJ2-7; D not resolved. Germline V CDR1 and CDR2: KGHSH, LQKENI. This CDR3 is 14 amino acids long. The V end lost 6 bases, the J end lost 6 bases, and 18 bases lay between the germline ends. The CDR3 DNA is TGTGCCAGCTCCCCCATTGCGGCGACGGTCGAGCAGTACTTC. It codes for CASSPIAATVEQYF.

In its sample, this clonotype was seen many times. The CDR3 DNA is TGTGCCACCAGTGATCCACCGGGACGTGAAGCTTTCTTT. Translating gives CATSDPPGREAFF. The chain employs TRBV24-1 and TRBJ1-1, with D possibly being TRBD1 (5 bases). V was pared by 3 bases and J by 7 bases, with 11 bases between. The CDR3 length is 13 residues. Germline values: CDR1 KGHDR, CDR2 SFDVKD.

The chain couples TRBV4-3 to TRBJ2-2; a weak D match, TRBD2 (6 bases). Trimming pared 0 bases from V and 2 bases from J, leaving 10 bases between. Germline V gene sequence: CDR1 LGHNA, CDR2 YSLEER. The CDR3 has 16 amino acids. Written as DNA, the CDR3 is TGCGCCAGCAGCCAAGACACGGCGGGAAACACCGGGGAGCTGTTTTTT. Translated: CASSQDTAGNTGELFF.

This clonotype was observed a handful of times. The chain carries TRBV10-3 and TRBJ2-2, with 9 positions matching TRBD1. J gave up 0 bases and V 3 bases, and 5 bases lay outside the gene matches. Germline V gene data show CDR1 as ENHRY and CDR2 as SYGVKD. The CDR3 extends over 17 amino acids. The CDR3 here is CAISERTGATNTGELFF. The CDR3 coding sequence is TGTGCCATCAGTGAAAGGACAGGGGCCACGAACACCGGGGAGCTGTTTTTT.

The chain employs TRBV14 and TRBJ2-7; no reliable D call. V gave up 0 bases and J gave up 6 bases, with 9 bases separating them. The CDR3 has 13 residues. Germline V gives CDR1 SGHDN, CDR2 FVKESK. The CDR3 reads CASSQDYRAEQYF. The CDR3 nucleotides are TGTGCCAGCAGCCAAGATTATCGGGCCGAGCAGTACTTC. The complete variable domain, with remaining parts taken from reference TRBV14 and TRBJ2-7, reads EAGVTQFPSHSVIEKGQTVTLRCDPISGHDNLYWYRRVMGKEIKFLLHFVKESKQDESGMPNNRFLAERTGGTYSTLKVQPAELEDSGVYFCASSQDYRAEQYFGPGTRLTVT.

This clonotype was detected a few times. The chain recombines TRBV5-1 with TRBJ2-7; 9 positions agree with TRBD1. Germline V gene sequence: CDR1 SGHRS, CDR2 YFSETQ. The ends lost 5 bases at V and 5 bases at J; junction bases unmatched: 14. The CDR3 covers 16 residues. CDR3 sequence reads: CASSLSNRDRANEQYF. The CDR3 bases are TGCGCCAGCAGTCTTTCTAACCGGGACAGGGCAAACGAGCAGTACTTC.

Concerning this clonotype itself: An end of the junction differs from the germline gene, which may be a read error. The J gene is TRBJ2-5, the V gene TRBV20-1, with 9 bases matching TRBD2. This CDR3 has 17 amino acids. Germline loops: CDR1 DFQATT, CDR2 SNEGSKA (reference sequence). The CDR3 coding sequence is TGCTGTGCTAGAGATCCCCTCCTAGCGGGAATATGGGAGACCCAGTACTTC. Protein product: CCARDPLLAGIWETQYF.

Only a few counts were recorded for this clonotype. The chain recombines TRBV11-2 with TRBJ2-5; 12 bases agree with TRBD2. This CDR3 has 18 residues. After removal of 4 bases from V and 0 bases from J, the junction contained 9 bases not matched to a gene. Germline assignment: CDR1 SGHAT and CDR2 FQNNGV. The CDR3 DNA sequence: TGTGCCAGCAGCTCAAGGGGTAGGACTAGCGGGGACCAAGAGACCCAGTACTTC. Residues: CASSSRGRTSGDQETQYF.

This clonotype was seen a handful of times. V is TRBV4-3 and J is TRBJ2-3, with 7 bases aligning to TRBD2. This CDR3 is built from 17 residues. V lost 0 bases and J lost 1; bases outside the gene matches: 7. In germline, CDR1 is LGHNA, CDR2 YSLEER. CDR3 sequence: CASSQDSPLARTDTQYF. CDR3 coding DNA: TGCGCCAGCAGCCAAGATTCCCCACTAGCGCGCACAGATACGCAGTATTTT.

In its sample, this clonotype was seen many times. The J gene is TRBJ2-7, the V gene TRBV25-1, with D unclear. Germline CDR1 and CDR2: MGHDK and SYGVNS. The CDR3 has 10 residues. The V and J ends lost 3 bases and 6 bases respectively, with 3 bases between them. This chain's CDR3 is CASSDGEQYF. The CDR3 coding sequence is TGTGCCAGCAGTGATGGCGAGCAGTACTTC.

The chain combines TRBV4-1 with TRBJ2-3, with TRBD2 identical over 13 bases. V shed 0 bases, J shed 2 bases, and the junction held 17 bases outside the gene matches. There are 22 residues in the CDR3. CDR1 is MGHRA and CDR2 is YSYEKL in the germline V gene. DNA for the CDR3: TGCGCCAGCAGCCAAGATCAACCCCCGGGCCCCGGACTAGCGGGGGTCACAGATACGCAGTATTTT. It codes for CASSQDQPPGPGLAGVTDTQYF.

This clonotype was found a few times. The chain uses TRBV5-1 and TRBJ2-2; D perhaps matches TRBD2 (6 bases). Germline V gives CDR1 SGHRS, CDR2 YFSETQ. The CDR3 consists of 14 residues. V lost 0 bases to trimming and J lost 7 bases, with 10 bases between them. CDR3 residues: CASSLGTAGGELFF. CDR3 bases: TGCGCCAGCAGCTTGGGCACAGCGGGCGGGGAGCTGTTTTTT.

The chain joins TRBV11-2 to TRBJ2-2, with TRBD2 matching 10 bases. V dropped 3 bases and J dropped 0; count of bases not matched to a gene: 10. Germline loops: CDR1 SGHAT, CDR2 FQNNGV. The CDR3 spans 19 residues. The chain's CDR3 is CASSFGRGLAASNTGELFF. As DNA, the CDR3 is TGTGCCAGCAGCTTCGGTAGAGGACTAGCGGCGTCGAACACCGGGGAGCTGTTTTTT.

V usage is TRBV29-1 and J usage is TRBJ2-1, with 7 nucleotides matching TRBD2. The length of the CDR3 is 17 residues. V lost 3 bases to trimming and J lost 9 bases; unmatched junction nucleotides: 20. Germline CDR1 reads SQVTM; CDR2 reads ANQGSEA. The CDR3 region has the DNA TGCAGCGTTGAGGGGAGTCTTTTGGCGGGAGTGAGGGTTGAGCAGTTCTTC. Amino acids: CSVEGSLLAGVRVEQFF.

A few counts support this clonotype. The J gene is TRBJ2-1, the V gene TRBV6-5; D is undetermined. Trimming cost V 0 bases and J 6 bases, with 6 bases left between them. The CDR3 extends over 13 amino acids. Germline V CDR1 and CDR2: MNHEY, SVGAGI. This CDR3 is CASSYSLRNEQFF. Here the CDR3 DNA reads TGTGCCAGCAGTTACTCGTTGCGCAATGAGCAGTTCTTC.

The CDR3 sequence: CATSDFTSDTQYF. CDR3 DNA sequence: TGTGCCACCAGTGATTTTACCTCAGATACGCAGTATTTT. The rearrangement links TRBV24-1 to TRBJ2-3; D is unclear. The CDR3 length is 13 residues. Trimming stripped 1 base from V and 4 bases from J, with 5 bases between. CDR1 and CDR2 from the germline V gene are KGHDR and SFDVKD.

Only a few counts were recorded for this clonotype. The rearrangement uses TRBV20-1 and TRBJ2-7; D is perhaps TRBD1 or TRBD2 (6 bases each). The germline V and J ends were trimmed by 0 bases and 6 bases, with 15 bases remaining between them. Germline V gene lookup returns CDR1 DFQATT and CDR2 SNEGSKA (reference sequence). CDR3 length: 14 amino acids. The CDR3 loop is CSARDLGGLAEQYF. The CDR3 DNA sequence: TGCAGTGCTAGAGATCTTGGGGGGCTCGCCGAGCAGTACTTC.